This TCR beta chain is drawn from a study of cytomegalovirus exposure and HLA in healthy donors. Findings and caveats of the study: Despite most TCR sequences being rare, some public TCRs occurred in many donors. Later analysis showed most CMV-associated TCR beta chains appearing HLA-restricted.

This clone was recorded only once. The antigen is undetermined. 13 Jbeta primers and 60 Vbeta primers were used for the PCR. This table comes from immunoSEQ multiplex PCR, and its TCRdb copy is limited to in-frame clones, with some not included. The sample has about 130,000 clones, under 90% seen once. The sequence derives from a woman aged 40 to 49 in good health and CMV-seronegative. The sequencing sample was made of PBMCs.

Written as DNA, the CDR3 is TGTGCCAGCAGTGCCGGGGAGAACACTGAAGCTTTCTTT. Translated, it gives CASSAGENTEAFF. The rearrangement joins TRBV6-1 to TRBJ1-1; no clear D gene. Trimming pared 4 bases from V and 1 base from J, leaving 7 bases between. The length of the CDR3 is 13 residues. Germline lookup yields CDR1 MNHNS and CDR2 SASEGT.